This entry lists 8 T cell receptor beta chains sequenced from one sample in a study of human T cells and chemical hapten exposure. TCRdb reprocessed the RACE reads with MiXCR, giving one entry per CDR3 protein. This sample yields about 120,000 distinct CDR3 sequences, of which approximately 10% are seen a single time; over 2% belongs to the top ten. Time point indicated: patch test 3, about 24 weeks after DPC sensitization. Treatment: therapeutic diphenylcyclopropenone sensitization with weekly scalp DPC. Sequenced material: whole blood, taken in connection with sensitization to the hapten diphenylcyclopropenone (DPC). These receptors were collected from a woman aged 45 to 65 with alopecia areata. Some clones in this sample may be carry-over from other donors' samples.

This chain uses TRBV30 with TRBJ1-2; D gene unclear. The germline V and J ends were trimmed by 5 bases and 1 base, with 8 bases remaining between them. The germline gives CDR1 GTSNPN, CDR2 SVGIG (reference sequence). The CDR3 has 12 residues. CDR3 amino acids: CAWGAGNYGYTF. Here the CDR3 DNA reads TGTGCCTGGGGTGCGGGTAACTATGGCTACACCTTC.

The chain has TRBV2 and TRBJ2-6, with D possibly TRBD1 on 6 matching bases. Trimming left V 10 bases short and J 4 bases short, with 14 bases between. This CDR3 has 14 residues. Germline CDR1 SNHLY, CDR2 FYNNEI. This chain's CDR3 is CATFRGSGANVLTF. DNA for the CDR3: TGTGCCACCTTCAGGGGTTCCGGGGCCAACGTCCTGACTTTC.

This clonotype showed up just a few times. As DNA, the CDR3 is TGTGCCAGCAGCTTTAGAGAGACAGGCTATGAAGCTTTCTTT. Residues: CASSFRETGYEAFF. This rearrangement joins TRBV7-9 to TRBJ1-1, with D tentatively TRBD1 (6 bases). In germline, CDR1 is SEHNR, CDR2 FQNEAQ (reference sequence). Trimming shortened V by 3 bases and J by 7 bases, and 15 bases separated the two germline ends. This CDR3 contains 14 residues.

The table lists this clonotype with a few counts. The rearrangement uses TRBV19 and TRBJ1-4, with 7 nucleotides matching TRBD1. This CDR3 has 15 amino acids. Germline V lookup: CDR1 LNHDA, CDR2 SQIVND (reference sequence). V trimming: 8 bases; J trimming: 4 bases; junction bases outside the gene matches: 10. This chain's CDR3 is CASADPWDSNEKLFF. The DNA for the CDR3 is TGTGCCAGTGCGGACCCTTGGGACAGTAATGAAAAACTGTTTTTT. Using reference TRBV19 and TRBJ1-4 for the parts outside the CDR3, the full variable domain is DGGITQSPKYLFRKEGQNVTLSCEQNLNHDAMYWYRQDPGQGLRLIYYSQIVNDFQKGDIAEGYSVSREKKESFPLTVTSAQKNPTAFYLCASADPWDSNEKLFFGSGTQLSVL.

This clonotype showed up many times. J is TRBJ2-2 and V is TRBV5-4; D might be TRBD1 (6 bases). With 1 base removed from V and 5 bases from J, the gap between germline ends came to 15 bases. The CDR3 sequence is 16 residues long. The germline V gene has CDR1 SGHNT and CDR2 YYREEE (reference sequence). CDR3 DNA sequence: TGTGCCAGCAGCTTGTTCGGCAGGGGAGAGACCGGGGAGCTGTTTTTT. This translates into CASSLFGRGETGELFF.

This chain joins TRBV7-3 and TRBJ1-1; D not resolved. The V gene lost 1 base and the J gene lost 2 bases, with 14 bases spanning the gap. The germline gives CDR1 SGHTA, CDR2 FQGTGA. The CDR3 totals 16 residues. The CDR3 protein is CASSLMAIRPNTEAFF. CDR3 DNA: TGTGCCAGCAGCTTAATGGCAATCAGGCCTAACACTGAAGCTTTCTTT.

In its sample, this clonotype was seen many times. V and J are TRBV7-2 and TRBJ2-3; possible D gene TRBD2, 5 bases. The germline V gene encodes CDR1 SGHTA and CDR2 FQGNSA. There are 16 residues in the CDR3. V was trimmed by 5 bases and J by 0 bases, leaving 15 bases between them. CDR3 sequence: CASSLRGQSSTDTQYF. The CDR3 bases are TGTGCCAGCAGCCTCCGCGGGCAGTCTAGCACAGATACGCAGTATTTT.

This clonotype was picked up a small number of times. The rearrangement joins TRBV6-2 or TRBV6-3 to TRBJ2-1; TRBD2 agrees at 9 bases. Per the germline V gene, CDR1 is MNHEY and CDR2 is SVGEGT. Unmatched junction bases numbered 13, after V lost 4 bases and J lost 6 bases. The CDR3 runs to 17 residues. The CDR3 reads CASSSPTPGLAINEQFF. The DNA for the CDR3 is TGTGCCAGCAGTTCCCCAACCCCTGGACTAGCGATCAATGAGCAGTTCTTC.